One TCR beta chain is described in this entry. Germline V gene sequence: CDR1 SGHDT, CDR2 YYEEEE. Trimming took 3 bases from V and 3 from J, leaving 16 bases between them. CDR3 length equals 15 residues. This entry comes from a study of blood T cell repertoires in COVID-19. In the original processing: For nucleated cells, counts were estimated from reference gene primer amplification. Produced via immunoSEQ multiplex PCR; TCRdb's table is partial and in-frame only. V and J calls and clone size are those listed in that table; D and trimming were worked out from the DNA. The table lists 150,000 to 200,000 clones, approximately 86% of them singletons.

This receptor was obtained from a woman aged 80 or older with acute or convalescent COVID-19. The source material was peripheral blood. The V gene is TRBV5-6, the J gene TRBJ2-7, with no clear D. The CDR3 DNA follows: TGTGCCAGCAGCTCCCTCTCGGAGATCCTCTACGAGCAGTACTTC. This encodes CASSSLSEILYEQYF.